This entry lists 25 T cell receptor beta chains sequenced from one sample in a study of blood T cell repertoires in COVID-19. The data were produced by immunoSEQ multiplex PCR, yet TCRdb's version contains in-frame clones alone and is incomplete. The data hold some 200,000 clones, with approximately 90% observed a single time. Sequencing was done on a sample of PBMCs or T cells enriched from blood (not recorded which). The receptors stem from a woman aged 25-40 years who had recovered from COVID-19.

The chain links TRBV6-2 or TRBV6-3 to TRBJ2-5; weak D call: TRBD1 (5 bases). Deletions cut 5 bases from V and 9 bases from J, with 10 bases between. Germline CDR1 and CDR2: MNHEY and SVGEGT. This CDR3 spans 11 amino acids. Here the CDR3 reads CASSQGLSQYF. CDR3 nucleotides: TGTGCCAGCAGTCAGGGTTTGTCCCAGTACTTC.

This clone was counted only a few times. V usage is TRBV29-1 and J usage is TRBJ2-2; tentatively, D is TRBD2 (7 bases). The germline V and J ends were trimmed by 5 bases and 4 bases, with 14 bases remaining between them. This CDR3 has 14 residues. Germline V gives CDR1 SQVTM, CDR2 ANQGSEA. CDR3 nucleotide sequence: TGCAGCGTTCTTCGGGGGGCGGTCACCGGGGAGCTGTTTTTT. Amino acids: CSVLRGAVTGELFF.

The genes are TRBV4-1 and TRBJ2-2; TRBD2 matches 10 bases. The germline gives CDR1 MGHRA, CDR2 YSYEKL. The CDR3 contains 17 residues. Trimming cost V 3 bases and J 2 bases; bases outside gene matches: 6. CDR3 region: CASSHPRTSGNTGELFF. CDR3 DNA sequence: TGCGCCAGCAGCCACCCGAGGACTAGCGGAAACACCGGGGAGCTGTTTTTT.

Written as DNA, the CDR3 is TGTGCCAGCAGTGGACAGAGAATTAATTCACCCCTCCACTTT. Translating gives CASSGQRINSPLHF. The chain uses TRBV25-1 and TRBJ1-6, with D possibly TRBD1 on 5 matching bases. This CDR3 is built from 14 residues. Deletions cut 4 bases from V and 6 bases from J, with 10 bases between. Germline CDR1 MGHDK, CDR2 SYGVNS.

This clone was seen a single time. The chain links TRBV11-3 to TRBJ1-2; D gene unclear. This CDR3 region has 15 residues. The germline V gene encodes CDR1 SGHNT and CDR2 YENEEA. V lost 1 base to trimming and J lost 4 bases, with 13 bases between them. The CDR3 region is CASSLAPIAAYGYTF. The CDR3 bases are TGTGCCAGCAGCTTAGCACCCATCGCGGCCTATGGCTACACCTTC.

The rearrangement joins TRBV7-9 to TRBJ1-3; 9 bases line up with TRBD1. Germline V gene data show CDR1 as SEHNR and CDR2 as FQNEAQ (reference sequence). This CDR3 region has 16 residues. With 5 bases clipped from V and 2 bases from J, the junction kept 7 bases outside the gene matches. This chain's CDR3 is CASSTRDREAGNTIYF. CDR3 nucleotide sequence: TGTGCCAGCAGCACCCGGGACAGGGAGGCTGGAAACACCATATATTTT.

The chain links TRBV15 to TRBJ1-2, with a tentative D call TRBD1 (5 bases). Germline values: CDR1 LNHNV, CDR2 YYDKDF (reference sequence). Trimming shortened V by 1 base and J by 4 bases, and 19 bases separated the two germline ends. The CDR3 runs 17 residues. CDR3 region: CATSRAPFQGGIYGYTF. Written as DNA, the CDR3 is TGTGCCACCAGCAGAGCCCCCTTCCAGGGAGGAATCTATGGCTACACCTTC.

The V and J genes are TRBV25-1 and TRBJ2-7; 8 bases line up with TRBD2. The CDR3 length is 16 residues. Germline assignment: CDR1 MGHDK and CDR2 SYGVNS. V was pared by 4 bases and J by 0 bases, with 8 bases of the junction left unmatched. The CDR3 reads CASSAPGGGASYEQYF. The CDR3 coding sequence is TGTGCCAGCAGTGCTCCGGGGGGGGGCGCCTCCTACGAGCAGTACTTC.

The V gene is TRBV16, the J gene TRBJ1-4, with 9 bases lining up with TRBD1. Looked up from germline, CDR1 is KGHSY and CDR2 is FQNENV. The CDR3 runs to 16 residues. Trimming at V came to 1 base and at J to 10 bases, leaving 10 bases not matched to a gene. CDR3 nucleotides: TGTGCCAGCAGCCAATGGGTAACAGGGGGCGCGGGAAAACTGTTTTTT. Amino acids: CASSQWVTGGAGKLFF. Full variable domain (rest looked up from reference TRBV16 and TRBJ1-4): GEEVAQTPKHLVRGEGQKAKLYCAPIKGHSYVFWYQQVLKNEFKFLISFQNENVFDETGMPKERFSAKCLPNSPCSLEIQATKLEDSAVYFCASSQWVTGGAGKLFFGSGTQLSVL.

V usage is TRBV4-1 and J usage is TRBJ1-1; D unclear. V lost 1 base to trimming and J lost 6 bases, with 15 bases between them. Germline CDR1 is MGHRA and CDR2 is YSYEKL. The CDR3 has 15 amino acids. Written as DNA, the CDR3 is TGCGCCAGCAGCCAAGTGGGCGCCTCGAGGGCTGAAGCTTTCTTT. Translating gives CASSQVGASRAEAFF.

The chain uses TRBV7-6 and TRBJ2-3; weak D call: TRBD1 (6 bases). V gave up 5 bases and J gave up 3 bases, with 15 bases separating them. This CDR3 contains 15 residues. CDR1 and CDR2 from the germline V gene are SGHVS and FNYEAQ. CDR3 in amino acids: CASSKFRGGTDTQYF. The CDR3 nucleotides are TGTGCCAGCAGCAAGTTCAGGGGTGGTACAGATACGCAGTATTTT. Full variable domain (remainder filled in from reference TRBV7-6 and TRBJ2-3): GAGVSQSPRYKVTKRGQDVALRCDPISGHVSLYWYRQALGQGPEFLTYFNYEAQQDKSGLPNDRFSAERPEGSISTLTIQRTEQRDSAMYRCASSKFRGGTDTQYFGPGTRLTVL.

V and J are TRBV6-2 or TRBV6-3 and TRBJ1-4; D is ambiguous. Trimming shortened V by 4 bases and J by 10 bases, and 19 bases separated the two germline ends. The germline gives CDR1 MNHEY, CDR2 SVGEGT. CDR3 length equals 15 residues. CDR3 sequence: CASSLVSLEFGKLFF. The DNA of the CDR3 is TGTGCCAGCAGTTTGGTCAGCCTAGAATTTGGAAAACTGTTTTTT.

The chain has TRBV4-2 and TRBJ1-2, with TRBD1 matching over 7 bases. CDR1 is LGHNA, CDR2 YNFKEQ, per germline. The CDR3 loop spans 15 amino acids. The V gene end was trimmed by 5 bases and the J gene end by 4 bases; junction bases not matched to a gene: 10. CDR3 protein: CASSDVQTGSYGYTF. The CDR3 nucleotides are TGTGCCAGCAGCGACGTACAGACAGGGAGCTATGGCTACACCTTC.

This clone was found once. This chain joins TRBV21-1 and TRBJ2-2; the table's D call, TRBD1, has no DNA check behind it. TRBV21-1 is listed as a pseudogene. CDR3 length: 18 residues. CDR3: CARPTGRGFETNTGELFF. The CDR3 region has the DNA TGTGCCAGACCGACAGGGCGGGGATTCGAGACGAACACCGGGGAGCTGTTTTTT.

This chain connects TRBV29-1 to TRBJ1-1, with 8 bases aligning to TRBD1. The CDR3 loop spans 14 amino acids. The ends lost 7 bases at V and 5 bases at J; junction bases unmatched: 12. CDR1 and CDR2 from the germline V gene are SQVTM and ANQGSEA. Here the CDR3 reads CSGNQGAQETEAFF. As DNA, the CDR3 is TGCAGCGGCAATCAGGGGGCGCAGGAAACTGAAGCTTTCTTT.

This clone has just one count. This sequence joins TRBV9 and TRBJ1-3; possible D gene TRBD1, 5 bases. Germline V gives CDR1 SGDLS, CDR2 YYNGEE. Trimming pared 4 bases from V and 4 bases from J, leaving 12 bases between. CDR3 length: 14 amino acids. Written as DNA, the CDR3 is TGTGCCAGCAGCTCGAGCCGACAGGGAAACACCATATATTTT. This codes for CASSSSRQGNTIYF.

V is TRBV18 and J is TRBJ1-4; 9 bases match TRBD1. CDR1 is KGHSH and CDR2 is LQKENI in the germline V gene. CDR3 length: 15 amino acids. The V gene end was trimmed by 6 bases and the J gene end by 4 bases; junction bases not matched to a gene: 6. CDR3 region: CASSRQGGFNEKLFF. CDR3 DNA sequence: TGTGCCAGCTCGCGACAGGGGGGCTTTAATGAAAAACTGTTTTTT. The whole variable domain, remainder taken from reference TRBV18 and TRBJ1-4, is NAGVMQNPRHLVRRRGQEARLRCSPMKGHSHVYWYRQLPEEGLKFMVYLQKENIIDESGMPKERFSAEFPKEGPSILRIQQVVRGDSAAYFCASSRQGGFNEKLFFGSGTQLSVL.

V gene TRBV5-1 combines with J gene TRBJ2-7; possibly TRBD2 for D (5 bases). CDR1 is SGHRS and CDR2 is YFSETQ in the germline V gene. This CDR3 spans 15 amino acids. Trimming stripped 0 bases from V and 3 bases from J, with 13 bases between. This CDR3 reads CASSLAGDRDYEQYF. In DNA, the CDR3 is TGCGCCAGCAGCTTGGCCGGGGATCGCGACTACGAGCAGTACTTC.

The V gene is TRBV9, the J gene TRBJ1-1, with 7 bases matching TRBD1. The germline gives CDR1 SGDLS, CDR2 YYNGEE. The ends lost 0 bases at V and 0 bases at J; junction bases unmatched: 14. CDR3 length: 19 residues. CDR3 DNA sequence: TGTGCCAGCAGCGTAGCTGGAGCCGGGGACAGCATCATGAACACTGAAGCTTTCTTT. It is translated as CASSVAGAGDSIMNTEAFF.

The V call is TRBV27, the J call TRBJ1-4, with D hard to call. Germline V gene lookup returns CDR1 MNHEY and CDR2 SMNVEV (reference sequence). The CDR3 spans 13 residues. V gave up 6 bases and J gave up 5 bases, with 10 bases separating them. CDR3 sequence reads: CASSPTGNEKLFF. CDR3 bases: TGTGCCAGCAGCCCCACGGGAAATGAAAAACTGTTTTTT.

V and J are TRBV10-3 and TRBJ1-5; 7 nucleotides line up with TRBD1. V shed 5 bases, J shed 5 bases, and the junction held 3 bases outside the gene matches. The CDR3 is made up of 13 amino acids. Germline V gene data show CDR1 as ENHRY and CDR2 as SYGVKD. The CDR3 reads CAISTGDHQPQHF. The CDR3 coding sequence is TGTGCCATCAGTACAGGGGATCATCAGCCCCAGCATTTT.

Only one count was recorded for this clone. The sample has other DNA sequences that encode this CDR3 too. This chain uses TRBV5-1 with TRBJ1-1; a weak D match, TRBD1 (5 bases). The CDR3 is made up of 13 amino acids. Germline V gives CDR1 SGHRS, CDR2 YFSETQ. V lost 2 bases and J 1 base, leaving 6 bases between the germline ends. CDR3: CASSFTGNTEAFF. CDR3 in DNA: TGCGCCAGCAGCTTTACAGGGAACACTGAAGCTTTCTTT. The whole variable domain, remainder taken from reference TRBV5-1 and TRBJ1-1, is KAGVTQTPRYLIKTRGQQVTLSCSPISGHRSVSWYQQTPGQGLQFLFEYFSETQRNKGNFPGRFSGRQFSNSRSEMNVSTLELGDSALYLCASSFTGNTEAFFGQGTRLTVV.

The rearrangement links TRBV6-5 to TRBJ2-7, with 7 bases lining up with TRBD1. Germline lookup yields CDR1 MNHEY and CDR2 SVGAGI. V was pared by 5 bases and J by 2 bases, with 9 bases of the junction left unmatched. The CDR3 loop spans 15 amino acids. The CDR3 sequence is CASSPPEDRAYEQYF. The DNA of the CDR3 is TGTGCCAGCAGTCCGCCGGAAGACAGGGCCTACGAGCAGTACTTC.

The chain carries TRBV19 and TRBJ2-3; D might be TRBD1 (5 bases). The germline V gene has CDR1 LNHDA and CDR2 SQIVND (reference sequence). The CDR3 length is 14 residues. V shed 3 bases and J shed 4 bases, with 11 bases lying between them. This CDR3 reads CASSIGRVPDTQYF. The CDR3, as DNA: TGTGCCAGTAGTATCGGCAGGGTGCCAGATACGCAGTATTTT.

The genes are TRBV19 and TRBJ2-3; 13 bases fit TRBD2. The CDR3 has 13 residues. Trimming took 10 bases from V and 4 from J; bases not matched to a gene: 2. From germline, CDR1 is LNHDA and CDR2 SQIVND (reference sequence). The CDR3 region is CATTSGGADTQYF. CDR3 nucleotides: TGTGCCACTACTAGCGGGGGGGCAGATACGCAGTATTTT.